This is a list of T cell receptor beta chains from one sample in a study of blood T cell repertoires in COVID-19. Libraries were prepared by immunoSEQ multiplex PCR; TCRdb keeps only in-frame clonotypes and omits some of them. The sample lists some 60,000 clones; 75% to 95% were seen once. Sequencing was performed on peripheral blood. These receptors all come from a man aged 40-49 years with acute or convalescent COVID-19. CDR3s include the opening cysteine and the closing phenylalanine or tryptophan. D genes are given only for firm matches. Size is omitted from some rows. Given values are once, few, many or a class for expanded clones.

cdr3_nt cdr3_aa j_call d_call clone_size v_call cdr3_length
TGTGCCTGGGGCCGGGACTTTGGACAGCCCCAGCATTTT CAWGRDFGQPQHF TRBJ1-5 . . TRBV30 13
TGTGCCAGCAGCAAACCGGATAAAAGGGCTAGCGGGAGGATAGATACGCAGTATTTT CASSKPDKRASGRIDTQYF TRBJ2-3 . . TRBV21-1 19
TGTGCCTGGAGTGAGCGGAATGAGCAGTTCTTC CAWSERNEQFF TRBJ2-1 . . TRBV30 11
TGTGCCAGCAGCCGACTAGCGGGAGGTCACGGGGAGCTGTTTTTT CASSRLAGGHGELFF TRBJ2-2 TRBD2 . TRBV6-4 15
TGTGCCAGCAGGCCAACAGGGTCCTACGAGCAGTACTTC CASRPTGSYEQYF TRBJ2-7 . . TRBV27 13
TGCAGTGCTAGTCGGGGAACTAATGAAAAACTGTTTTTT CSASRGTNEKLFF TRBJ1-4 . . TRBV20-1 13
TGTGCCAGCAGTCCCCCGGGACTTCTTTACGAGCAGTACTTC CASSPPGLLYEQYF TRBJ2-7 . . TRBV6-2/TRBV6-3 14
TGCGCCAGCAGCGTAGACAGGAGCTATGGCTACACCTTC CASSVDRSYGYTF TRBJ1-2 . . TRBV10-2 13
TGTGCCAGCAGCCCTAGGGGGTTCGACGAGCAGTACTTC CASSPRGFDEQYF TRBJ2-7 . . TRBV7-9 13
TGTGCCAGCAGTCTGACAGGGGGTTCCCGCTCCTACGAGCAGTACTTC CASSLTGGSRSYEQYF TRBJ2-7 TRBD1 few TRBV25-1 16
TGTGCCAGCAGTTCCAACAGGGTCTGGGAGCTGTTTTTT CASSSNRVWELFF TRBJ2-2 . . TRBV28 13
TGTGCCAGCAGCTACCGCCTTCAGCAGGGGTCTAATGAAAAACTGTTTTTT CASSYRLQQGSNEKLFF TRBJ1-4 . . TRBV7-9 17
TGCGCCAGCAGCTTGGCCCTCGGGGAGACCTATGGCTACACCTTC CASSLALGETYGYTF TRBJ1-2 . . TRBV5-1 15
TGTGCCAGCAACCAACAGGGGGAGCAGTTCTTC CASNQQGEQFF TRBJ2-1 TRBD1 . TRBV3-1/TRBV3-2 11
TGTGCCAGCAGCGTAGTAGGCAGGGGCGGAGACACCATATATTTT CASSVVGRGGDTIYF TRBJ1-3 . . TRBV9 15
TGCGCCAGCAGCTTGGACCTAAATGAGCAGTTCTTC CASSLDLNEQFF TRBJ2-1 . . TRBV5-1 12
TGTGCCAGCTCACCGTGGCCAGGGGACGCTGAAGCTTTCTTT CASSPWPGDAEAFF TRBJ1-1 . . TRBV18 14
TGTGCCAGCAGCTCCTCGGGACTAGCGGGTTTTGAGACCCAGTACTTC CASSSSGLAGFETQYF TRBJ2-5 TRBD2 . TRBV7-9 16
TGTGCCAGCAGCTTGGAGCATGGCTGGCGACAGGGACTTTCTTCACCCCTCCACTTT CASSLEHGWRQGLSSPLHF TRBJ1-6 TRBD1 . TRBV5-6 19
TGTGCCAGCAGCCTCCTCCCCTATAGCAATCAGCCCCAGCATTTT CASSLLPYSNQPQHF TRBJ1-5 . . TRBV6-5 15
TGTGCCAGCAGCCACGGGACTGGATTCTACAATGAGCAGTTCTTC CASSHGTGFYNEQFF TRBJ2-1 . . TRBV5-5 15
TGCGCCAGCAGCCCGGACGGACTAAAGGGCACCGGGGAGCTGTTTTTT CASSPDGLKGTGELFF TRBJ2-2 . . TRBV5-1 16
TGTGCCAGCAGCGTAGGGGGGACAGGGAAAACTGAAGCTTTCTTT CASSVGGTGKTEAFF TRBJ1-1 TRBD1 . TRBV9 15
TGTGCCAGCAGTCGGACAAATAGCAATCAGCCCCAGCATTTT CASSRTNSNQPQHF TRBJ1-5 . . TRBV6-6 14
TGTGCCAGCAGGGACAGAACAATTAATTCACCCCTCCACTTT CASRDRTINSPLHF TRBJ1-6 . . TRBV5-6 14
TGTGCCACCAGTGATTTGCCCGGAGAGACCCAGTACTTC CATSDLPGETQYF TRBJ2-5 . . TRBV24-1 13
TGTGCCAGCAGCCCACGGACTGCCCGCTCCGGGGAGCTGTTTTTT CASSPRTARSGELFF TRBJ2-2 . . TRBV7-3 15
TGTGCCAGCAGAAGAAACAAACTGAACACTGAAGCTTTCTTT CASRRNKLNTEAFF TRBJ1-1 . once TRBV27 14
TGTGCCTGGAGTGTACCGCTGGTCGGGCAGCCCCAGCATTTT CAWSVPLVGQPQHF TRBJ1-5 . . TRBV30 14
TGCGCCAGCAGCCCGGGACAGGATCCCGTTTACCAAGAGACCCAGTACTTC CASSPGQDPVYQETQYF TRBJ2-5 TRBD1 once TRBV4-1 17
TGTGCCAGCAGCCTCCGACAGGGCCCTCGCCATTTC CASSLRQGPRHF TRBJ1-2 TRBD1 . TRBV7-8 12
TGTGCCAGCAGCATGCCCGGGAGGCATACGCAGTATTTT CASSMPGRHTQYF TRBJ2-3 TRBD2 . TRBV7-9 13
TGCGCCAGCAGTGAATCGGGAGGGGGCCTCACTGAAGCTTTCTTT CASSESGGGLTEAFF TRBJ1-1 TRBD1 . TRBV10-1 15
TGTGCCAGTAGCCTGACAGGCTCCTACGAGCAGTACTTC CASSLTGSYEQYF TRBJ2-7 . . TRBV19 13
TGTGCCAGCAGCGCACCGAGCGGGACCCCCTTATTTGACTACACCTTC CASSAPSGTPLFDYTF TRBJ1-2 . . TRBV11-3 16
TGTGCCACGTCAATGGGCGGGGCTTACAATGAGCAGTTCTTC CATSMGGAYNEQFF TRBJ2-1 . few TRBV7-2 14
TGTGCCAGCAGCCCAGGACAGGGCACAGATACGCAGTATTTT CASSPGQGTDTQYF TRBJ2-3 TRBD1 . TRBV7-2 14
TGTGCCAGCAGTCTCAGGGGGCGGATTCAGCCCCAGCATTTT CASSLRGRIQPQHF TRBJ1-5 TRBD1 . TRBV6-2/TRBV6-3 14
TGTGCCAGCAGTACGGACTCAGTCCCCTACAATGAGCAGTTCTTC CASSTDSVPYNEQFF TRBJ2-1 . . TRBV6-5 15
TGTGCCAGCAGCCCCCAGAGCGGGAGCGTGAATGAGCAGTTCTTC CASSPQSGSVNEQFF TRBJ2-1 TRBD2 . TRBV9 15
TGTGCCAGCAGCAGACTCTCGAGCGCTCTTGACACAGATACGCAGTATTTT CASSRLSSALDTDTQYF TRBJ2-3 . once TRBV5-8 17
TGTGCCAGCAGGCCCAGGGGGACTAATGAAAAACTGTTTTTT CASRPRGTNEKLFF TRBJ1-4 TRBD1 once TRBV27 14
TGCGCCAGCAGCGTGGGACAGACTGCAACTAATGAAAAACTGTTTTTT CASSVGQTATNEKLFF TRBJ1-4 TRBD1 . TRBV5-1 16
TGCAGCGTTCTACAGGCTAACTATGGCTACACCTTC CSVLQANYGYTF TRBJ1-2 . . TRBV29-1 12
TGCAGCGTTTGGGGGCTCTCCTACAATGAGCAGTTCTTC CSVWGLSYNEQFF TRBJ2-1 . . TRBV29-1 13
TGTGCCACCAGCAGTCGACGCAGGGGCAATTCACCCCTCCACTTT CATSSRRRGNSPLHF TRBJ1-6 . . TRBV15 15
TGTGCCAGCAGCCAAAGGAGAACAGATACGCAGTATTTT CASSQRRTDTQYF TRBJ2-3 . . TRBV7-2 13
TGCGCCAGCAGCTTGGACAGGGGAGGCACTGAAGCTTTCTTT CASSLDRGGTEAFF TRBJ1-1 TRBD1 few TRBV5-1 14
TGTGCCAGCAGTTCCCTAGCGGTTACTGGGGGTTATGCCAAAAACATTCAGTACTTC CASSSLAVTGGYAKNIQYF TRBJ2-4 TRBD2 . TRBV27 19
TGTGCCAGCAGCTCGCTGCGAGCCGGGGGTTCTAATGAAAAACTGTTTTTT CASSSLRAGGSNEKLFF TRBJ1-4 . . TRBV11-2 17
TGTGCCACCAGTGACCCCAATAGCGGGATAGGTACCGGGGAGCTGTTTTTT CATSDPNSGIGTGELFF TRBJ2-2 TRBD2 . TRBV24-1 17
TGCGCCAGCAGTGGAGCAGGGGACAATCAGCCCCAGCATTTT CASSGAGDNQPQHF TRBJ1-5 . . TRBV10-1 14
TGTGCCAGCAGCCCGACAGGGCGGGCTAATGAAAAACTGTTTTTT CASSPTGRANEKLFF TRBJ1-4 TRBD1 . TRBV3-1/TRBV3-2 15
TGTGCCAGCAGCCAAGATGTGACTAGCGGATACAATGAGCAGTTCTTC CASSQDVTSGYNEQFF TRBJ2-1 TRBD2 once TRBV3-1/TRBV3-2 16
TGTGCCAGTATGGGAGCGGGTTACAATGAGCAGTTCTTC CASMGAGYNEQFF TRBJ2-1 . . TRBV19 13
TGCGCCAGCAGCTTGGGACAGGGGGCGAGCACTGAAGCTTTCTTT CASSLGQGASTEAFF TRBJ1-1 TRBD1 . TRBV5-1 15
TGTGCCAGTAGTATAGGTCCCCCAGGGAACTATGGCTACACCTTC CASSIGPPGNYGYTF TRBJ1-2 . . TRBV19 15
TGCAGCGTTGAAGAGCAAGCGGGTCAGCCCCAGCATTTT CSVEEQAGQPQHF TRBJ1-5 . few TRBV29-1 13
TGTGCCAGCAGTGGGACGGGACTAGCGGGAAGAAGCTCCTACGAGCAGTACTTC CASSGTGLAGRSSYEQYF TRBJ2-7 TRBD2 . TRBV2 18
TGCGCCAGCAGCCAAGGACTCACCGGGGAGCTGTTTTTT CASSQGLTGELFF TRBJ2-2 . few TRBV4-1 13